A single sample gave rise to the 5 T cell receptor beta chains below, sequenced in a study of cytomegalovirus exposure and HLA in healthy donors. Both 60 Vbeta primers and 13 Jbeta primers went into the PCR. The assay was immunoSEQ multiplex PCR, and TCRdb's table has in-frame clones only and misses some. The table shows 100,000 to 150,000 clones, with 65% to 80% occurring only once. Sequenced sample: PBMCs. These receptors all stem from a woman aged 60-70 years in good health and CMV-seropositive.

This clone has only a few counts. The gene calls are TRBV18 and TRBJ2-5; maybe TRBD1 (6 bases). The CDR3 sequence is 12 residues long. Germline loops: CDR1 KGHSH, CDR2 LQKENI. Trimming removed 10 bases from V and 1 base from J, with 10 bases in between. As DNA, the CDR3 is TGTGCCACCCAGGGGATCCAAGAGACCCAGTACTTC. It is translated as CATQGIQETQYF.

V gene TRBV28 combines with J gene TRBJ2-7, with 11 bases lining up with TRBD1. V was pared by 1 base and J by 9 bases, with 8 bases of the junction left unmatched. This CDR3 spans 15 amino acids. CDR1 is MDHEN and CDR2 is SYDVKM in the germline V gene. The CDR3 protein is CASSLSGTGGFAQYF. Here the CDR3 DNA reads TGTGCCAGCAGTTTATCCGGGACAGGGGGATTCGCGCAGTACTTC.

This clone has a single count. V usage is TRBV9 and J usage is TRBJ2-7; 7 bases line up with TRBD2. CDR3 length: 15 residues. Germline assignment: CDR1 SGDLS and CDR2 YYNGEE. Losses at the gene ends were 4 bases for V and 2 bases for J; bases not matched to a gene: 9. The CDR3 coding sequence is TGTGCCAGCAGCCCCCAACTAGGGACTACCTACGAGCAGTACTTC. This gives the protein CASSPQLGTTYEQYF. Based on the CDR3 plus reference TRBV9 and TRBJ2-7, the full variable domain is DSGVTQTPKHLITATGQRVTLRCSPRSGDLSVYWYQQSLDQGLQFLIQYYNGEERAKGNILERFSAQQFPDLHSELNLSSLELGDSALYFCASSPQLGTTYEQYFGPGTRLTVT.

This chain joins TRBV7-2 and TRBJ1-5; D is perhaps TRBD1 (6 bases). The CDR3 is made up of 17 amino acids. CDR1 and CDR2 from the germline V gene are SGHTA and FQGNSA. Trimming took 1 base from V and 0 from J, leaving 13 bases between them. The CDR3 region has the DNA TGTGCCAGCAGCTTAGGGGGGCAATCCCTTAGCAATCAGCCCCAGCATTTT. The encoded protein is CASSLGGQSLSNQPQHF.

A single count supports this clone. The rearrangement uses TRBV5-1 and TRBJ1-1; D possibly corresponds to TRBD1 (5 bases). V was shortened by 6 bases and J by 5 bases, with 17 bases between the two germline ends. Germline CDR1 is SGHRS and CDR2 is YFSETQ. The length of the CDR3 is 14 residues. This CDR3 reads CASNPDAGGTEAFF. The CDR3 coding sequence is TGCGCCAGCAACCCCGACGCGGGGGGGACTGAAGCTTTCTTT. The whole variable domain, remainder taken from reference TRBV5-1 and TRBJ1-1, is KAGVTQTPRYLIKTRGQQVTLSCSPISGHRSVSWYQQTPGQGLQFLFEYFSETQRNKGNFPGRFSGRQFSNSRSEMNVSTLELGDSALYLCASNPDAGGTEAFFGQGTRLTVV.